This record looks at one T cell receptor (beta chain) sequence and its context. CD8+ and CD4+ T cells from blood underwent TCR beta sequencing. The controls, all healthy donors, were matched for age and sex. TEMRA cells were FACS-enriched, with CD8+ and CD4+ T cells isolated negatively. Germline CDR1 is DFQATT and CDR2 is SNEGSKA (reference sequence). The CDR3 is 12 residues long. The V gene lost 3 bases and the J gene lost 0 bases, with 5 bases spanning the gap. This sample is part of a study of CD8 T cells in Susac syndrome. Reverse transcription of roughly 0.5 to 1 ug RNA was carried out with random hexamers. Amplification of TCR beta CDR3 by immunoSEQ multiplex PCR spanned 54 Vbeta and 13 Jbeta. One entry per CDR3 protein, called by TCRdb with MiXCR from the immunoSEQ multiplex PCR reads. The sample lists 180,000 or so distinct CDR3 sequences; more than 90% were seen once.

The V gene is TRBV20-1, the J gene TRBJ1-1; D is uncertain. Sequencing was performed on CD4+ T cells from PBMCs. The sequence came from a human donor in good health. Here the CDR3 reads CSASTMNTEAFF. In nucleotides, the CDR3 is TGCAGTGCTAGTACCATGAACACTGAAGCTTTCTTT.